This entry features one T cell receptor beta chain sequence. What it recognizes is unknown. The read finishes 3 residues shy of the CDR3 end, and the germline J gene is used to complete it. The germline CDR1 and CDR2 sequences are SGHAT and FQDESV (reference sequence). V lost 5 bases and J lost 1; bases outside the gene matches: 3. There are 14 residues in the CDR3. The data stem from a study of T cell clonality in common variable immunodeficiency. Overall study results and limits: Compared with controls, CVID subjects had fewer shared TCRbeta clones.

Some clones are missing from TCRdb's copy, which holds only in-frame ones; the method was immunoSEQ multiplex PCR. This sample comprises 50,000 to 70,000 clones, none seen once only. Sequencing used peripheral blood mononuclear cells. V and J are TRBV11-1 and TRBJ1-1, with 8 nucleotides matching TRBD1. The receptor was isolated from a person between 18 and 75 years old in good health. The DNA read from the CDR3 is TGTGCCAGCAGCGGGGACAGGTGGAACACTGAA. Its translation: CASSGDRWNTE. The whole CDR3 region reads CASSGDRWNTEAFF.